One and the same sample provided the 29 T cell receptor beta chains below, sequenced in a study of T cell repertoires in cytomegalovirus infection. Their target antigens are unknown. TCRdb fed the reads into MiXCR, producing one record per CDR3 protein. The sample lists 550,000 to 850,000 distinct CDR3 sequences, around 32% occurring once. The sequenced sample was cultured PBMCs, obtained from culture after CMV antigen stimulation. The receptors shown here come from a human donor in good health (CMV status not recorded). Some clones in this sample may be carry-over from other donors' samples.

This clonotype was picked up a small number of times. The rearrangement uses TRBV7-9 and TRBJ2-7; the match to TRBD1 covers 12 bases. V trimming: 4 bases; J trimming: 6 bases; junction bases outside the gene matches: 7. CDR3 length: 15 amino acids. The V gene's germline CDR1 is SEHNR and CDR2 FQNEAQ (reference sequence). CDR3 bases: TGTGCCAGCAGCTCGCAGGGACAGGGGGCAGGCGAGCAGTACTTC. It encodes CASSSQGQGAGEQYF.

V and J are TRBV19 and TRBJ1-2, with D unclear. The V and J ends lost 6 bases and 6 bases respectively, with 11 bases between them. The CDR3 consists of 12 residues. Germline loops: CDR1 LNHDA, CDR2 SQIVND (reference sequence). CDR3 loop: CASRTTADGYTF. In DNA form, the CDR3 reads TGTGCCAGTAGGACGACGGCGGATGGCTACACCTTC.

The chain is built from TRBV2 and TRBJ2-6, with a tentative D call TRBD1 (5 bases). There are 14 residues in the CDR3. CDR1 and CDR2 from the germline V gene are SNHLY and FYNNEI. V gave up 9 bases and J gave up 1 base, with 10 bases separating them. The CDR3 spells CARASGSGANVLTF. The CDR3 DNA reads TGTGCCAGAGCTTCAGGGTCTGGGGCCAACGTCCTGACTTTC.

The table lists this clonotype with a count of one. The rearrangement joins TRBV28 to TRBJ2-1; 11 bases are shared with TRBD1. The CDR3 covers 15 residues. After removal of 8 bases from V and 4 bases from J, the junction contained 7 bases not matched to a gene. The germline V gene has CDR1 MDHEN and CDR2 SYDVKM. CDR3 loop: CASLEGTGGYNEQFF. The DNA of the CDR3 is TGTGCCAGCCTCGAGGGGACAGGGGGATACAATGAGCAGTTCTTC.

This chain links TRBV7-2 with TRBJ2-5, with 7 bases lining up with TRBD1. CDR1 is SGHTA, CDR2 FQGNSA, per germline. Trimming cost V 5 bases and J 4 bases; bases outside gene matches: 7. This CDR3 has 14 residues. Here the CDR3 reads CASSPGQVGETQYF. The CDR3, as DNA: TGTGCCAGCAGCCCTGGACAGGTCGGAGAGACCCAGTACTTC. Full variable domain (outside the CDR3, taken from reference TRBV7-2 and TRBJ2-5): GAGVSQSPSNKVTEKGKDVELRCDPISGHTALYWYRQSLGQGLEFLIYFQGNSAPDKSGLPSDRFSAERTGGSVSTLTIQRTQQEDSAVYLCASSPGQVGETQYFGPGTRLLVL.

The rearrangement uses TRBV5-1 and TRBJ1-1, with D tentatively TRBD1 (5 bases). Trimming left V 0 bases short and J 7 bases short, with 16 bases between. The CDR3 covers 15 residues. Germline lookup yields CDR1 SGHRS and CDR2 YFSETQ. The CDR3 coding sequence is TGCGCCAGCAGCTTGGCAGGGTTGCCGGGTAGTGAAGCTTTCTTT. Its translation: CASSLAGLPGSEAFF.

There are a few counts of this clonotype. The genes are TRBV6-1 and TRBJ1-1, with D possibly being TRBD1 (5 bases). Trimming cost V 2 bases and J 0 bases, with 7 bases left between them. Germline-derived CDR1 and CDR2 are MNHNS and SASEGT. The CDR3 spans 14 residues. The DNA for the CDR3 is TGTGCCAGCAGTGAAAGGACACTGAACACTGAAGCTTTCTTT. It translates to CASSERTLNTEAFF.

The chain is built from TRBV5-4 and TRBJ1-6, with unresolved D. The CDR3 has 14 amino acids. Germline CDR1 is SGHNT and CDR2 is YYREEE (reference sequence). V lost 3 bases and J 5 bases, leaving 9 bases between the germline ends. The CDR3 nucleotides read TGTGCCAGCAGCTCGTTCAGAGATAATTCACCCCTCCACTTT. Translation: CASSSFRDNSPLHF.

The chain joins TRBV11-2 to TRBJ1-1, with 7 bases matching TRBD1. Germline-derived CDR1 and CDR2 are SGHAT and FQNNGV. V shed 7 bases and J 1 base; nucleotides not matched to a gene: 6. The CDR3 length is 14 residues. CDR3: CASTTRTGNTEAFF. The CDR3 DNA reads TGTGCCAGCACCACACGGACAGGGAACACTGAAGCTTTCTTT.

The chain uses TRBV6-6 and TRBJ1-1; TRBD1 matches 9 bases. The V gene end was trimmed by 8 bases and the J gene end by 1 base; junction bases not matched to a gene: 2. CDR3 length: 13 residues. In germline, CDR1 is MNHNY, CDR2 SVGAGI (reference sequence). The CDR3 sequence: CASPGQGNTEAFF. The CDR3 nucleotides are TGTGCCAGCCCGGGACAGGGGAACACTGAAGCTTTCTTT.

This rearrangement joins TRBV6-6 to TRBJ2-7; TRBD1 aligns across 11 bases. The trim removed 5 bases at V and 2 bases at J, leaving 5 bases unmatched. The germline CDR1 and CDR2 sequences are MNHNY and SVGAGI (reference sequence). This CDR3 is built from 15 residues. CDR3 DNA: TGTGCCAGCAGTAACGGACAGGGGGCTCCCTACGAGCAGTACTTC. This sequence encodes CASSNGQGAPYEQYF.

This clonotype was counted only a few times. The CDR3 nucleotides are TGCGCCAGCAGCCAACCCTGGGGTACGCAGTATTTT. Amino acids: CASSQPWGTQYF. The chain uses TRBV4-1 and TRBJ2-3; D unclear. Germline CDR1 MGHRA, CDR2 YSYEKL. The CDR3 consists of 12 residues. The V end was cut by 2 bases, the J end by 8 bases, with 8 bases between.

This chain joins TRBV15 and TRBJ2-3; 8 nucleotides line up with TRBD2. The CDR3 sequence is 15 residues long. With 0 bases clipped from V and 6 bases from J, the junction kept 5 bases outside the gene matches. CDR1 LNHNV and CDR2 YYDKDF come from the germline V gene (reference sequence). CDR3 DNA sequence: TGTGCCACCAGCAGAGACGGGAGGGCCAGGGATACGCAGTATTTT. It codes for CATSRDGRARDTQYF.

The V gene is TRBV7-9, the J gene TRBJ2-7; 8 bases are a match to TRBD2. CDR1 is SEHNR, CDR2 FQNEAQ, per germline (reference sequence). V shed 6 bases and J 1 base; nucleotides not matched to a gene: 17. The CDR3 is made up of 18 amino acids. CDR3 nucleotide sequence: TGTGCCAGCAGTTCATACCGGGGGGTAAGCGGGAGATCCTACGAGCAGTACTTC. Amino acid sequence: CASSSYRGVSGRSYEQYF. Full variable domain (remainder filled in from reference TRBV7-9 and TRBJ2-7): DTGVSQNPRHKITKRGQNVTFRCDPISEHNRLYWYRQTLGQGPEFLTYFQNEAQLEKSRLLSDRFSAERPKGSFSTLEIQRTEQGDSAMYLCASSSYRGVSGRSYEQYFGPGTRLTVT.

The rearrangement joins TRBV29-1 to TRBJ1-1; D unresolved. The CDR3 totals 10 residues. In germline, CDR1 is SQVTM, CDR2 ANQGSEA. The V end lost 4 bases, the J end lost 8 bases, and 8 bases lay between the germline ends. The CDR3 protein is CSVVPTEAFF. The CDR3 DNA sequence: TGCAGCGTTGTCCCTACCGAAGCTTTCTTT.

This clonotype was observed at least ten times. The J gene is TRBJ2-7, the V gene TRBV6-2 or TRBV6-3, with TRBD2 matching over 7 bases. V shed 6 bases and J 0 bases; nucleotides not matched to a gene: 2. Per the germline V gene, CDR1 is MNHEY and CDR2 is SVGEGT. The CDR3 covers 13 residues. The CDR3 DNA is TGTGCCAGCAGCCGGGACTACTCCTACGAGCAGTACTTC. Its translation is CASSRDYSYEQYF.

The chain couples TRBV20-1 to TRBJ2-3; 11 nucleotides line up with TRBD1. The CDR3 totals 13 residues. Trimming removed 8 bases from V and 4 bases from J; junction bases left unmatched: 5. Per germline, CDR1 DFQATT and CDR2 SNEGSKA (reference sequence). CDR3 nucleotide sequence: TGCAGTATACCGGGACAGGGGGCAGATACGCAGTATTTT. It specifies CSIPGQGADTQYF.

At least ten counts were recorded for this clonotype. The rearrangement joins TRBV7-8 to TRBJ2-3, with D perhaps TRBD2 (5 bases). Germline CDR1 and CDR2: SGHVS and FQNEAQ. Trimming stripped 3 bases from V and 0 bases from J, with 10 bases between. CDR3 length: 15 amino acids. The CDR3 DNA sequence: TGTGCCAGCAGCTTCGGAGGAATCAGCACAGATACGCAGTATTTT. This sequence encodes CASSFGGISTDTQYF.

The V gene is TRBV19, the J gene TRBJ1-1; the D is unclear. The CDR3 extends over 16 amino acids. Germline V gives CDR1 LNHDA, CDR2 SQIVND (reference sequence). Trimming took off 5 bases at V and 0 bases at J, with 16 bases between the two ends. CDR3 DNA: TGTGCCAGTAGTGGTCGAGGTAGTAGGATGAACACTGAAGCTTTCTTT. Amino acids: CASSGRGSRMNTEAFF. Full variable domain (outside the CDR3, taken from reference TRBV19 and TRBJ1-1): DGGITQSPKYLFRKEGQNVTLSCEQNLNHDAMYWYRQDPGQGLRLIYYSQIVNDFQKGDIAEGYSVSREKKESFPLTVTSAQKNPTAFYLCASSGRGSRMNTEAFFGQGTRLTVV.

This clonotype was counted between two and nine times. The chain is built from TRBV28 and TRBJ1-4; D possibly corresponds to TRBD1 (6 bases). Trimming took 5 bases from V and 0 from J, leaving 10 bases between them. The CDR3 consists of 15 residues. CDR1 and CDR2 from the germline V gene are MDHEN and SYDVKM. In DNA, the CDR3 is TGTGCCAGCAGTCAAGGGGGTGCAACTAATGAAAAACTGTTTTTT. This sequence encodes CASSQGGATNEKLFF. Combining the CDR3 with reference TRBV28 and TRBJ1-4 gives the whole variable domain DVKVTQSSRYLVKRTGEKVFLECVQDMDHENMFWYRQDPGLGLRLIYFSYDVKMKEKGDIPEGYSVSREKKERFSLILESASTNQTSMYLCASSQGGATNEKLFFGSGTQLSVL.

This clonotype showed up just a few times. J is TRBJ2-7 and V is TRBV7-2; 13 nucleotides line up with TRBD2. V shed 1 base, J shed 1 base, and the junction held 7 bases outside the gene matches. The germline V gene encodes CDR1 SGHTA and CDR2 FQGNSA. CDR3 length equals 18 residues. CDR3 in amino acids: CASSLVRTSGSGSYEQYF. For the CDR3, the DNA is TGTGCCAGCAGCTTAGTTCGGACTAGCGGGAGTGGGTCCTACGAGCAGTACTTC.

This clonotype was recorded a few times. The chain couples TRBV12-3 or TRBV12-4 to TRBJ1-3; perhaps TRBD1 as D (5 bases). The CDR3 is 14 residues long. Between the trimmed V and J ends, which lost 8 bases and 6 bases, there was a span of 17 bases. CDR3 DNA sequence: TGTGCCAGCTCCAGGGTGGGGGTTTCAAACACCATATATTTT. Translation: CASSRVGVSNTIYF.

In its sample, this clonotype was seen many times. The rearrangement uses TRBV7-8 and TRBJ2-1, with TRBD2 matching over 10 bases. CDR3 size: 17 residues. CDR1 is SGHVS and CDR2 is FQNEAQ in the germline V gene. V gave up 0 bases and J gave up 9 bases; unmatched junction bases: 11. The CDR3 region is CASSLAGVSGGAGEQFF. CDR3 bases: TGTGCCAGCAGCTTAGCCGGGGTGAGCGGGGGGGCGGGTGAGCAGTTCTTC. The full variable domain, completed using reference TRBV7-8 and TRBJ2-1, is GAGVSQSPRYKVAKRGQDVALRCDPISGHVSLFWYQQALGQGPEFLTYFQNEAQLDKSGLPSDRFFAERPEGSVSTLKIQRTQQEDSAVYLCASSLAGVSGGAGEQFFGPGTRLTVL.

The V gene is TRBV5-6, the J gene TRBJ2-7, with D uncertain. The CDR3 is made up of 14 amino acids. Trimming pared 1 base from V and 1 base from J, leaving 9 bases between. Germline CDR1 SGHDT, CDR2 YYEEEE. The CDR3 loop is CASSLRGISYEQYF. CDR3 in DNA: TGTGCCAGCAGCTTGCGTGGGATTTCCTACGAGCAGTACTTC.

The chain has TRBV20-1 and TRBJ2-5; the D gene is possibly TRBD2 (5 bases). V was shortened by 5 bases and J by 4 bases, with 14 bases between the two germline ends. The CDR3 is 13 amino acids. CDR1 DFQATT and CDR2 SNEGSKA come from the germline V gene (reference sequence). This CDR3 reads CSAELPGSETQYF. The CDR3 nucleotides are TGCAGTGCTGAACTCCCGGGATCAGAGACCCAGTACTTC.

V is TRBV7-6 and J is TRBJ1-2; D gene ambiguous. The CDR3 consists of 14 residues. V lost 0 bases, J lost 7 bases, and 12 bases lay in between. Germline V lookup: CDR1 SGHVS, CDR2 FNYEAQ. CDR3 amino acids: CASSLADWEPGYTF. The CDR3 bases are TGTGCCAGCAGCTTAGCGGATTGGGAACCTGGCTACACCTTC.

The chain recombines TRBV7-8 with TRBJ1-3; no reliable D call. Between the trimmed V and J ends, which lost 1 base and 7 bases, there was a span of 17 bases. Germline V gene data show CDR1 as SGHVS and CDR2 as FQNEAQ. The CDR3 runs 16 residues. CDR3 sequence reads: CASSLDLRGARNTIYF. The DNA of the CDR3 is TGTGCCAGCAGCTTAGATCTTAGAGGCGCGAGGAACACCATATATTTT.

The DNA for the CDR3 is TGCAGCGGGACTAAGGGGGTGGAGACCCAGTACTTC. This gives the protein CSGTKGVETQYF. The rearrangement uses TRBV20-1 and TRBJ2-5, with D possibly being TRBD2 (7 bases). CDR1 is DFQATT, CDR2 SNEGSKA, per germline (reference sequence). The CDR3 is made up of 12 amino acids.

This clonotype was recorded a few times. V and J are TRBV7-8 and TRBJ2-1; no definite D call. Germline V gene sequence: CDR1 SGHVS, CDR2 FQNEAQ. The CDR3 consists of 12 residues. V lost 5 bases and J 9 bases, leaving 11 bases between the germline ends. The CDR3 loop is CASSPSRSEQFF. For the CDR3, the DNA is TGTGCCAGCAGCCCTTCGCGGAGTGAGCAGTTCTTC.